This is a list of T cell receptor beta chains from one sample in a study of blood T cell repertoires in COVID-19. Profiled with immunoSEQ multiplex PCR; TCRdb holds only in-frame clones, not every one. The sample has more than 150,000 clones, roughly 79% seen once. The material sequenced was peripheral blood. Receptor source: a woman of 80 years or more with COVID-19, enrolled during active disease. Both conserved end residues are part of each CDR3. Fields, in order: clone size, D gene, J gene, V gene, CDR3 protein, CDR3 DNA. The D gene is left open where the match is weak. The size entry is marked missing in some rows and otherwise reads once, few, many or a size class.

>.|TRBD2|TRBJ2-7|TRBV28
CASMTSGSYEQYF
TGTGCCAGTATGACTAGCGGGTCCTACGAGCAGTACTTC
>once|.|TRBJ2-7|TRBV29-1
CSVEKRSSYEQYF
TGCAGCGTTGAAAAACGGAGCTCCTACGAGCAGTACTTC
>.|.|TRBJ1-3|TRBV12-5
CASGLPQFYSGNTIYF
TGTGCTAGTGGTTTGCCACAGTTTTACTCTGGAAACACCATATATTTT
>.|.|TRBJ2-3|TRBV3-1/TRBV3-2
CASSRLRVSTDTQYF
TGTGCCAGCAGTCGCCTCAGGGTTAGCACAGATACGCAGTATTTT
>.|TRBD1|TRBJ1-5|TRBV27
CASSSSPQGHQPQHF
TGTGCCAGCAGTTCATCACCACAGGGGCATCAGCCCCAGCATTTT
>.|.|TRBJ1-1|TRBV7-9
CASRTRTGRENTEAFF
TGTGCCAGCAGAACGCGTACAGGGAGGGAAAACACTGAAGCTTTCTTT
>few|.|TRBJ2-5|TRBV29-1
CSVTSSGETQYF
TGCAGCGTTACGTCATCGGGGGAGACCCAGTACTTC
>.|TRBD1|TRBJ2-5|TRBV5-4
CASSLVGGARETQYF
TGTGCCAGCAGCTTGGTAGGGGGCGCGAGAGAGACCCAGTACTTC
>.|.|TRBJ2-7|TRBV5-8
CASSARQGGRYEQYF
TGTGCCAGCAGCGCCCGGCAGGGCGGACGTTACGAGCAGTACTTC
>.|TRBD2|TRBJ2-3|TRBV7-2
CASSGLAGGVDTQYF
TGTGCCAGCAGTGGACTAGCGGGAGGGGTAGATACGCAGTATTTT
>few|.|TRBJ1-1|TRBV27
CASSFGLKGLRGERTEAFF
TGTGCCAGCAGTTTCGGGTTGAAAGGCCTCAGGGGAGAAAGGACTGAAGCTTTCTTT
>.|.|TRBJ2-7|TRBV18
CASSPTGSYEQYF
TGTGCCAGCTCACCGACAGGATCCTACGAGCAGTACTTC
>.|.|TRBJ2-1|TRBV21-1
CASSQWGLHYNEQFF
TGTGCCAGCAGTCAGTGGGGACTCCACTACAATGAGCAGTTCTTC
>.|TRBD2|TRBJ2-7|TRBV2
CANVAGGGEQYF
TGTGCCAACGTAGCGGGAGGGGGCGAGCAGTACTTC
>.|.|TRBJ2-4|TRBV7-9
CASTGPKNIQYF
TGTGCCAGCACCGGCCCGAAAAACATTCAGTACTTC